Sequencing of this TCR beta chain was carried out in a study of blood T cell repertoires in COVID-19. About the study: Acute and convalescent COVID-19 specimens originated in the United States, Italy and Spain.

Germline V gives CDR1 SGHVS, CDR2 FQNEAQ. The junction had 10 bases not matched to a gene; V was cut back by 11 bases and J by 5 bases. This CDR3 contains 14 residues. This table comes from immunoSEQ multiplex PCR, and its TCRdb copy is limited to in-frame clones, with some not included. The sample holds around 220,000 clones, around 88% seen once. Participants, about 18 to 90 years old, spanned fewer than 30 US areas. Cohort allocation depended upon clinical history that participants reported. The sequencing sample was made of PBMCs or T cells enriched from blood (not recorded which). The sequence was collected from a woman in her fifties or sixties with acute COVID-19. V and J are TRBV7-8 and TRBJ2-2; the match to TRBD1 covers 8 bases. CDR3 protein: CAGQGALSTGELFF. CDR3 nucleotide sequence: TGTGCCGGGCAGGGGGCTTTGTCTACCGGGGAGCTGTTTTTT.